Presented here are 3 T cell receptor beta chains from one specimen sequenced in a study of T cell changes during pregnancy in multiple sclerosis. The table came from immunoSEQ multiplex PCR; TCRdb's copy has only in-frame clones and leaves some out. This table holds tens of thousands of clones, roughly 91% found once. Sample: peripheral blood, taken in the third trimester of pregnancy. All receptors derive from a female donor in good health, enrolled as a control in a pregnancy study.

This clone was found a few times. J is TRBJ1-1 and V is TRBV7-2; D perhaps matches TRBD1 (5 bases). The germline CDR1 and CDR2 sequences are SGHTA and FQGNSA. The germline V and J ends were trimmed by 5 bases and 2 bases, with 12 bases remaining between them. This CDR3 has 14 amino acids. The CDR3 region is CASSRGGVNTEAFF. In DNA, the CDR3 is TGTGCCAGCAGCCGCGGGGGAGTTAACACTGAAGCTTTCTTT.

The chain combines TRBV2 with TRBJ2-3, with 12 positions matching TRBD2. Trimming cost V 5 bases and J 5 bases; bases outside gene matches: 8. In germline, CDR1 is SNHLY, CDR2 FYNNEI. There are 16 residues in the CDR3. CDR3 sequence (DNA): TGTGCCAGCAGTCCCCCTAGCGGGAGGGCCAAAGATACGCAGTATTTT. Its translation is CASSPPSGRAKDTQYF.

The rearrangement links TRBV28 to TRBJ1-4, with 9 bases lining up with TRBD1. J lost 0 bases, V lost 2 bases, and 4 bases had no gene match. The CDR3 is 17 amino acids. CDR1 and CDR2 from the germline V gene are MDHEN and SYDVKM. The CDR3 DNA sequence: TGTGCCAGCAGTTTAATACAGGGGGCAACAACTAATGAAAAACTGTTTTTT. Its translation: CASSLIQGATTNEKLFF.